A selection of T cell receptor beta chains follows, all from one sample in a study of OX40 agonist ivuxolimab in advanced cancers. Assay: immunoSEQ multiplex PCR; the TCRdb copy retains only in-frame clones and omits some. The sample records 83,000 or so clones, approximately 84% being singletons. The sequencing used CD4+ or CD8+ T cells sorted from blood, collected in a trial of the OX40 agonist ivuxolimab. The receptors originated from an adult with an advanced solid tumor such as melanoma, head and neck, liver or kidney cancer. The CDR3 runs from the conserved cysteine through the conserved F or W. D genes are given only for firm matches. A clone size is listed for some rows: how often the clone was seen (once, few, many), or a class if it is expanded.

DNA	CDR3	V	size	J	D
TGTGCCAGAAGCTGCGCGGCTAACTATGGCTACACCTTC	CARSCAANYGYTF	TRBV5-3	.	TRBJ1-2	.
TGTGCCAGCAGCAAAAAGGCGCAGGATTATAGCAATCAGCCCCAGCATTTT	CASSKKAQDYSNQPQHF	TRBV7-8	few	TRBJ1-5	.
TGTGCCAGCAGCCTCACACAGGGGGCGTATGGCTACACCTTC	CASSLTQGAYGYTF	TRBV7-9	.	TRBJ1-2	TRBD1
TGTGCCAGCAGTCCAGCGACAGGCAGGTCCTACGAGCAGTACTTC	CASSPATGRSYEQYF	TRBV6-6	.	TRBJ2-7	.
TGTGCCAGCAGCTCCTCGACGGACCCGGGCCACTATGGCTACACCTTC	CASSSSTDPGHYGYTF	TRBV7-6	.	TRBJ1-2	.
TGTGCCAGTAGTTACAGGGCAACTAATGAAAAACTGTTTTTT	CASSYRATNEKLFF	TRBV19	.	TRBJ1-4	.
TGTGCCAGCAGCCTCTCCGGGACAGGGACCGGCTACACCTTC	CASSLSGTGTGYTF	TRBV5-8	.	TRBJ1-2	TRBD1
TGCGCCAGCAGCCAGGAGGACAGGGGCGCCTACGAGCAGTACTTC	CASSQEDRGAYEQYF	TRBV4-1	few	TRBJ2-7	TRBD1
TGTGCCTGGAGCTATTCCGGGGGGCACACTGAAGCTTTCTTT	CAWSYSGGHTEAFF	TRBV30	.	TRBJ1-1	.
TGCGCCAGCAGCTTTAATGCAGATACGCAGTATTTT	CASSFNADTQYF	TRBV5-1	few	TRBJ2-3	.
TGCGCCAGCAGCTTGTATGATACGCAGTATTTT	CASSLYDTQYF	TRBV5-1	once	TRBJ2-3	.
TGTGCCAGCTCACCAACGTCTAACTCCTACGAGCAGTACTTC	CASSPTSNSYEQYF	TRBV18	.	TRBJ2-7	.
TGTGCCAGCAGCTTTGGCCCTAGCACAGATACGCAGTATTTT	CASSFGPSTDTQYF	TRBV7-3	.	TRBJ2-3	.
TGTGCCAGCAGCCCCCGACAGGGGGGAGGTTGGACTAATGAAAAACTGTTTTTT	CASSPRQGGGWTNEKLFF	TRBV7-9	.	TRBJ1-4	TRBD1
TGTGCCACCAGCAGAGATATAGGGTACAATGAGCAGTTCTTC	CATSRDIGYNEQFF	TRBV15	.	TRBJ2-1	.
TGCGCCAGCAGCCCTTCCGGGGGGGTTCTGGCAGATACGCAGTATTTT	CASSPSGGVLADTQYF	TRBV5-1	.	TRBJ2-3	TRBD2